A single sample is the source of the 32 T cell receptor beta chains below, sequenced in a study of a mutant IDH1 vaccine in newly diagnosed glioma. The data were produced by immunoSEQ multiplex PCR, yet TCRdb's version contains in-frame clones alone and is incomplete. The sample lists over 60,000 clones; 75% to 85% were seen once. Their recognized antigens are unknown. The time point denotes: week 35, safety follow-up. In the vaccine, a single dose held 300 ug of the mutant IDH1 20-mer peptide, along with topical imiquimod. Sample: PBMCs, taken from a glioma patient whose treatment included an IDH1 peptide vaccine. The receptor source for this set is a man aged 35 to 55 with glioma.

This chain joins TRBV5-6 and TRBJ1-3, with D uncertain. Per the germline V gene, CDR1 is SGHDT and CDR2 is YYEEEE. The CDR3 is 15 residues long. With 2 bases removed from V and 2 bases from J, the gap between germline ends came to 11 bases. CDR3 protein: CASSLWRRPGNTIYF. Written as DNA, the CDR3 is TGTGCCAGCAGCTTATGGCGTAGACCTGGAAACACCATATATTTT.

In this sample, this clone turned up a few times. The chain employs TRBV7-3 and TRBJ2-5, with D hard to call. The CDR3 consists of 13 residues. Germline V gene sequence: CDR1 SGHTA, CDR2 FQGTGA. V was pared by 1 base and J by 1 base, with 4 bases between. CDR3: CASSLKPQETQYF. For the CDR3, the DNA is TGTGCCAGCAGCTTAAAACCCCAAGAGACCCAGTACTTC.

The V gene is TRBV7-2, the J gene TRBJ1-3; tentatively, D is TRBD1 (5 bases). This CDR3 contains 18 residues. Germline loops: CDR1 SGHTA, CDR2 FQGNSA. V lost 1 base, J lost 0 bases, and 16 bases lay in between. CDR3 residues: CASSLVWGRTSSGNTIYF. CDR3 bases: TGTGCCAGCAGCTTAGTCTGGGGCAGAACCAGCTCTGGAAACACCATATATTTT.

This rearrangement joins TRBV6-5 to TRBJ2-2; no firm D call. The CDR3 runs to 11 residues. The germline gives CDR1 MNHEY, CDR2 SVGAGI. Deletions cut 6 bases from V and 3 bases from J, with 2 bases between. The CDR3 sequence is CASRDTGELFF. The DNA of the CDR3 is TGTGCCAGCAGGGACACCGGGGAGCTGTTTTTT.

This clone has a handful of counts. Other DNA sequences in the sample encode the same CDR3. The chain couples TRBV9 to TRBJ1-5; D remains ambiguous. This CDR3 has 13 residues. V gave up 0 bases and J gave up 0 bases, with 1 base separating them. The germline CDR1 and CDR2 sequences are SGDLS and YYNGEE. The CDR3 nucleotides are TGTGCCAGCAGCGTAGGTAGCAATCAGCCCCAGCATTTT. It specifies CASSVGSNQPQHF.

This chain's CDR3 is CASSQEGGFGQPQHF. Here the CDR3 DNA reads TGCGCCAGCAGCCAAGAGGGGGGCTTCGGGCAGCCCCAGCATTTT. V is TRBV4-3 and J is TRBJ1-5, with D maybe TRBD1 (6 bases). This CDR3 is built from 15 residues. Germline V gives CDR1 LGHNA, CDR2 YSLEER. The V and J ends lost 0 bases and 7 bases respectively, with 13 bases between them.

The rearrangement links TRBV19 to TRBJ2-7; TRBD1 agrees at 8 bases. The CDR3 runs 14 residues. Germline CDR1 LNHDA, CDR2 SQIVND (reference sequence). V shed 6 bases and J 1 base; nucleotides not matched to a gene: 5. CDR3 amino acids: CASSSDRGSYEQYF. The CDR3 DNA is TGTGCCAGTAGCTCAGACAGGGGTTCCTACGAGCAGTACTTC.

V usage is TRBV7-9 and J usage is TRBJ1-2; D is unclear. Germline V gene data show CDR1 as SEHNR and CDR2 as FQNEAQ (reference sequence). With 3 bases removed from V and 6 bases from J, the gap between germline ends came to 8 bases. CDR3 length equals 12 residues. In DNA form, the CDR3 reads TGTGCCAGCAGCTTCAATAGGGATGGCTACACCTTC. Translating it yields CASSFNRDGYTF. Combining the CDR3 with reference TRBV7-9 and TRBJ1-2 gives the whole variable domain DTGVSQNPRHKITKRGQNVTFRCDPISEHNRLYWYRQTLGQGPEFLTYFQNEAQLEKSRLLSDRFSAERPKGSFSTLEIQRTEQGDSAMYLCASSFNRDGYTFGSGTRLTVV.

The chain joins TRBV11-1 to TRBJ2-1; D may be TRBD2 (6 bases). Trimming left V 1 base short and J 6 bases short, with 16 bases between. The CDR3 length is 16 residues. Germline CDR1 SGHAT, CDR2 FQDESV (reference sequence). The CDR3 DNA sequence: TGTGCCAGCAGCTTAGTGGGTGCGGGGCCGACCAATGAGCAGTTCTTC. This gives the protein CASSLVGAGPTNEQFF.

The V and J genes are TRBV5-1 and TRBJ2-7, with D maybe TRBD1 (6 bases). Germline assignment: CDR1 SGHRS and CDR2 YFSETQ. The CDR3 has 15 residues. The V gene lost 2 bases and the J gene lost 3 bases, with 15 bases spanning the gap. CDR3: CASSLDIGTLYEQYF. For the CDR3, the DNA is TGCGCCAGCAGCTTAGACATCGGGACACTCTACGAGCAGTACTTC.

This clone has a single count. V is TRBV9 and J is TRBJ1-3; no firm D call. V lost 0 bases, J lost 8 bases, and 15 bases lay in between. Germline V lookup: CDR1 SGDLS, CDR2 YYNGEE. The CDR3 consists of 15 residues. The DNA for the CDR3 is TGTGCCAGCAGCGTAGGTTCGGAGGCTGCCTACACCATATATTTT. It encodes CASSVGSEAAYTIYF.

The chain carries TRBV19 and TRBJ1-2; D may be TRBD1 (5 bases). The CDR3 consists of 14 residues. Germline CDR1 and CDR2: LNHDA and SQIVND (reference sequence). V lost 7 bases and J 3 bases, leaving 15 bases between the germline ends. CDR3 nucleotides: TGTGCCAGTAAGTCCCCAGGGCTGTACTATGGCTACACCTTC. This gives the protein CASKSPGLYYGYTF. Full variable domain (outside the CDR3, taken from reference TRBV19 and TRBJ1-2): DGGITQSPKYLFRKEGQNVTLSCEQNLNHDAMYWYRQDPGQGLRLIYYSQIVNDFQKGDIAEGYSVSREKKESFPLTVTSAQKNPTAFYLCASKSPGLYYGYTFGSGTRLTVV.

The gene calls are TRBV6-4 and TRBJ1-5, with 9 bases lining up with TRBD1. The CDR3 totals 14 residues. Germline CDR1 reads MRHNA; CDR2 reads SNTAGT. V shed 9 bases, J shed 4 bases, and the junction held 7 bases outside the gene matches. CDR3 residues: CASRATGGNQPQHF. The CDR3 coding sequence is TGTGCCAGTCGGGCGACAGGGGGAAATCAGCCCCAGCATTTT.

CDR3 residues: CASSLTRSYEQYF. Written as DNA, the CDR3 is TGTGCCAGCAGCTTAACGAGATCCTACGAGCAGTACTTC. The V and J genes are TRBV5-4 and TRBJ2-7; D not resolved. This CDR3 contains 13 residues. V was shortened by 2 bases and J by 1 base, with 7 bases between the two germline ends. The germline V gene encodes CDR1 SGHNT and CDR2 YYREEE (reference sequence).

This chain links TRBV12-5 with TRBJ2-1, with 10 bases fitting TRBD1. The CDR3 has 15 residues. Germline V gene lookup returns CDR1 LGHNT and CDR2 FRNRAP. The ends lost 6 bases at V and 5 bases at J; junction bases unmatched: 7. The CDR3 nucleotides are TGTGCTAGTGGCCCGCAGGGGACAGGGGACAATGAGCAGTTCTTC. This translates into CASGPQGTGDNEQFF.

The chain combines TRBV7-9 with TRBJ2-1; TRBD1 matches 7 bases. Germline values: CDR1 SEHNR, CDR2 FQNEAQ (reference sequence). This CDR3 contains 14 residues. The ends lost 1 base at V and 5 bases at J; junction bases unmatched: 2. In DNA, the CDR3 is TGTGCCAGCAGCTTAGTACAGGGGCACAATGAGCAGTTCTTC. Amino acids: CASSLVQGHNEQFF.

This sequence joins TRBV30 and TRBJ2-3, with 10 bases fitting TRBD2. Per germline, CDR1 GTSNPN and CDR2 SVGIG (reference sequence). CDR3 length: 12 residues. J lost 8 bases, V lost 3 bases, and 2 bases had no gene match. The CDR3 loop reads CAWRPSGGTQYF. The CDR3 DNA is TGTGCCTGGAGGCCTAGCGGGGGTACGCAGTATTTT.

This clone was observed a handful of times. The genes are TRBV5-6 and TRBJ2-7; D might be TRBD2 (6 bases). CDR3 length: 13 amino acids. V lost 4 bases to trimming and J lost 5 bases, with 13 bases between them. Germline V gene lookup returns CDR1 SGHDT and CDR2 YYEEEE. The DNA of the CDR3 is TGTGCCAGCAGCCCGGGGGTCGGAGACGAGCAGTACTTC. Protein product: CASSPGVGDEQYF.

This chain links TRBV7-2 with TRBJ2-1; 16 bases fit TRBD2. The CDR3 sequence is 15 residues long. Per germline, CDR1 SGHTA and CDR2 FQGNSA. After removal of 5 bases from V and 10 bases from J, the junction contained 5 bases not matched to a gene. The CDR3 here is CASSGGTSGRGEQFF. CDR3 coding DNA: TGTGCCAGCAGCGGCGGGACTAGCGGGAGGGGGGAGCAGTTCTTC. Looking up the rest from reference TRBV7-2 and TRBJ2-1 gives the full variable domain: GAGVSQSPSNKVTEKGKDVELRCDPISGHTALYWYRQSLGQGLEFLIYFQGNSAPDKSGLPSDRFSAERTGGSVSTLTIQRTQQEDSAVYLCASSGGTSGRGEQFFGPGTRLTVL.

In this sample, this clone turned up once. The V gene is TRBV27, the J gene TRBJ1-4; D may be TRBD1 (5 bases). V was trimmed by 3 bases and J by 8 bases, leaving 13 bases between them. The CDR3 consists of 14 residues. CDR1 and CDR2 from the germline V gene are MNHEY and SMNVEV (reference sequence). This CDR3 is CASSFQGIGEKLFF. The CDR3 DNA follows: TGTGCCAGCAGTTTCCAGGGAATAGGAGAAAAACTGTTTTTT.

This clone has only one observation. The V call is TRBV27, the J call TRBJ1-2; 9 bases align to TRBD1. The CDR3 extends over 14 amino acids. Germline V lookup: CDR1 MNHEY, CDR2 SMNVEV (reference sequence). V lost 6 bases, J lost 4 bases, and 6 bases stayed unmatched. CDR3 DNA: TGTGCCAGCAGGGGATCGACAGGGGGCTATGGCTACACCTTC. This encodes CASRGSTGGYGYTF.

CDR3 sequence reads: CASSKNYRGQTGELFF. The CDR3 DNA is TGCGCCAGCAGCAAAAATTACAGGGGGCAAACCGGGGAGCTGTTTTTT. The V call is TRBV5-1, the J call TRBJ2-2; 9 bases are a match to TRBD1. CDR1 is SGHRS and CDR2 is YFSETQ in the germline V gene. The CDR3 covers 16 residues. Trimming removed 4 bases from V and 5 bases from J; junction bases left unmatched: 9.

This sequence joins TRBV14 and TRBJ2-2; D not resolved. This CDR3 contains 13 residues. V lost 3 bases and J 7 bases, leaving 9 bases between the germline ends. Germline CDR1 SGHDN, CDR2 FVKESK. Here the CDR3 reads CASSQDVGGELFF. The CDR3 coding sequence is TGTGCCAGCAGCCAGGACGTGGGCGGGGAGCTGTTTTTT.

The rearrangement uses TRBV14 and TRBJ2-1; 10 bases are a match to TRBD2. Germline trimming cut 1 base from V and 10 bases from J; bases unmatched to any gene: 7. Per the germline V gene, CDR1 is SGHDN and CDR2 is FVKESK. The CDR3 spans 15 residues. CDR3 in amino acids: CASSQVAGGSGEQFF. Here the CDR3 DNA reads TGTGCCAGCAGCCAAGTAGCGGGAGGATCTGGGGAGCAGTTCTTC.

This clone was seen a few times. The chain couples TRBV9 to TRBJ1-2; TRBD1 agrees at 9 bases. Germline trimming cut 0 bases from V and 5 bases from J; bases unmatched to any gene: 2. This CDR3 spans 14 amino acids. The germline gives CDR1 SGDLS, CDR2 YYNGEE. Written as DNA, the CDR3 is TGTGCCAGCAGCGTAGGGACAGGGGAATATGGCTACACCTTC. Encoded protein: CASSVGTGEYGYTF.

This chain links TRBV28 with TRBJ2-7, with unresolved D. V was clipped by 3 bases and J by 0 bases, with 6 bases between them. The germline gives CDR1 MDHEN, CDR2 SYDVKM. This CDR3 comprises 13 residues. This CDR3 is CASSLRYSYEQYF. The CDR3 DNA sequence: TGTGCCAGCAGTTTGAGGTACTCCTACGAGCAGTACTTC.

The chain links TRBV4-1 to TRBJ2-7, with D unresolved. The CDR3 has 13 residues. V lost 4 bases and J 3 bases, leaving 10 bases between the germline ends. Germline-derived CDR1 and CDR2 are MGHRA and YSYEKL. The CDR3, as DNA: TGCGCCAGCAGCCCTTCGGGTGGCTACGAGCAGTACTTC. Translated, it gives CASSPSGGYEQYF.

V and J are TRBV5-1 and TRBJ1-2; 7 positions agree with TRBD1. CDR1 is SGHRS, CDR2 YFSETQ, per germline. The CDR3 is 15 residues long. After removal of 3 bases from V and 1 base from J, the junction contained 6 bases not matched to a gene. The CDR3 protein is CASSWRQGNNYGYTF. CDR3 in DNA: TGCGCCAGCAGCTGGAGACAGGGCAATAACTATGGCTACACCTTC.

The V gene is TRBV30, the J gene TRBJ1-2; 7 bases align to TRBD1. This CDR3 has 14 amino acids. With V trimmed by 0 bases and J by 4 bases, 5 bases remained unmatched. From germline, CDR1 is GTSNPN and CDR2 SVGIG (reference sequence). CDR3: CAWSVSAGGYGYTF. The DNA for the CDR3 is TGTGCCTGGAGTGTATCGGCAGGGGGCTATGGCTACACCTTC. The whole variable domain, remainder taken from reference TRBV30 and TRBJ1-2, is SQTIHQWPATLVQPVGSPLSLECTVEGTSNPNLYWYRQAAGRGLQLLFYSVGIGQISSEVPQNLSASRPQDRQFILSSKKLLLSDSGFYLCAWSVSAGGYGYTFGSGTRLTVV.

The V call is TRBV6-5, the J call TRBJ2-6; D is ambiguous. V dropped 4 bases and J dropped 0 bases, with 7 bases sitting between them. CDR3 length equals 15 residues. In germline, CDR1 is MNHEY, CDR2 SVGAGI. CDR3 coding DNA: TGTGCCAGCAGTTGGAGATCCTCTGGGGCCAACGTCCTGACTTTC. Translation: CASSWRSSGANVLTF.

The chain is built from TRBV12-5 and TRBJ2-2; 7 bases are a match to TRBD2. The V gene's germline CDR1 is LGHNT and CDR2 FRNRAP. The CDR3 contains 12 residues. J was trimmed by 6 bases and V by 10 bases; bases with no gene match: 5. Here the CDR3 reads CATGRGSGELFF. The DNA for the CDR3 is TGTGCTACTGGGAGGGGATCCGGGGAGCTGTTTTTT.

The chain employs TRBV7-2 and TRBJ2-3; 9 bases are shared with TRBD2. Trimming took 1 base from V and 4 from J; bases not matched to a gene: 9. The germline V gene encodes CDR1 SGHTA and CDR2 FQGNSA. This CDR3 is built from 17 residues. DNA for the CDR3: TGTGCCAGCAGCTTAGAACTTAGCGGGAGCCCCTCAGATACGCAGTATTTT. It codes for CASSLELSGSPSDTQYF. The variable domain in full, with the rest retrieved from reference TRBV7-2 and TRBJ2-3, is GAGVSQSPSNKVTEKGKDVELRCDPISGHTALYWYRQSLGQGLEFLIYFQGNSAPDKSGLPSDRFSAERTGGSVSTLTIQRTQQEDSAVYLCASSLELSGSPSDTQYFGPGTRLTVL.